The 17 T cell receptor beta chains below come from one sample, sequenced in a study of cytomegalovirus exposure and HLA in healthy donors. The PCR had 60 Vbeta and 13 Jbeta primers. Generated by immunoSEQ multiplex PCR, the TCRdb table keeps only in-frame clones and is missing some. The data hold over 100,000 clones, with approximately 77% observed a single time. The source material was PBMCs. All receptors come from a male donor in good health and CMV-seropositive.

V gene TRBV11-2 combines with J gene TRBJ1-4; D unclear. Germline V CDR1 and CDR2: SGHAT, FQNNGV. V lost 6 bases and J 8 bases, leaving 19 bases between the germline ends. The CDR3 consists of 15 residues. In nucleotides, the CDR3 is TGTGCCAGCAGTCTAGTTAGGACTGTGCGGGAAAAACTGTTTTTT. Translating gives CASSLVRTVREKLFF.

The rearrangement uses TRBV7-7 and TRBJ2-7; the match to TRBD2 covers 8 bases. CDR1 and CDR2 (germline): SSHAT, FNYEAQ (reference sequence). The CDR3 is made up of 13 amino acids. Trimming removed 5 bases from V and 2 bases from J; junction bases left unmatched: 2. The CDR3 nucleotides are TGTGCCAGCAGCAAGGGACTAGCCTACGAGCAGTACTTC. It is translated as CASSKGLAYEQYF.

This chain joins TRBV28 and TRBJ1-5; no definite D call. CDR1 MDHEN and CDR2 SYDVKM come from the germline V gene. Trimming shortened V by 4 bases and J by 9 bases, and 19 bases separated the two germline ends. The CDR3 totals 15 residues. The CDR3 coding sequence is TGTGCCAGCAGTTCGCCGGCGGCGGGAGATAGGCCCCAGCATTTT. Translated, it gives CASSSPAAGDRPQHF. The complete variable domain, with remaining parts taken from reference TRBV28 and TRBJ1-5, reads DVKVTQSSRYLVKRTGEKVFLECVQDMDHENMFWYRQDPGLGLRLIYFSYDVKMKEKGDIPEGYSVSREKKERFSLILESASTNQTSMYLCASSSPAAGDRPQHFGDGTRLSIL.

This rearrangement joins TRBV28 to TRBJ2-3; D gene uncertain. This CDR3 contains 14 residues. Germline lookup yields CDR1 MDHEN and CDR2 SYDVKM. Trimming left V 3 bases short and J 4 bases short, with 11 bases between. The CDR3 DNA follows: TGTGCCAGCAGTTTGGAGAGACGCGCAGATACGCAGTATTTT. Translating it yields CASSLERRADTQYF.

The V gene is TRBV20-1, the J gene TRBJ2-7; the D gene is possibly TRBD1 (5 bases). CDR1 and CDR2 (germline): DFQATT, SNEGSKA (reference sequence). Trimming removed 7 bases at V and 5 bases at J, with 12 bases between. CDR3 length: 11 residues. This CDR3 reads CSGQGTHEQYF. The CDR3 coding sequence is TGCAGTGGTCAGGGTACCCACGAGCAGTACTTC.

The chain has TRBV10-3 and TRBJ2-5; 11 bases agree with TRBD2. The length of the CDR3 is 17 residues. Unmatched junction bases numbered 9, after V lost 3 bases and J lost 3 bases. The V gene's germline CDR1 is ENHRY and CDR2 SYGVKD. The CDR3 nucleotides read TGTGCCATCAGTGACCCCAAGGGGGGACTAGCGGAAGAGACCCAGTACTTC. Residues: CAISDPKGGLAEETQYF.

This chain joins TRBV5-4 and TRBJ1-2; D unresolved. CDR1 is SGHNT and CDR2 is YYREEE in the germline V gene (reference sequence). The CDR3 sequence is 14 residues long. V was cut by 0 bases and J by 2 bases, with 8 bases left in between. CDR3 in amino acids: CASSLEGANYGYTF. The CDR3, as DNA: TGTGCCAGCAGCTTGGAGGGAGCGAACTATGGCTACACCTTC. Using reference TRBV5-4 and TRBJ1-2 for the parts outside the CDR3, the full variable domain is ETGVTQSPTHLIKTRGQQVTLRCSSQSGHNTVSWYQQALGQGPQFIFQYYREEENGRGNFPPRFSGLQFPNYSSELNVNALELDDSALYLCASSLEGANYGYTFGSGTRLTVV.

The chain has TRBV11-2 and TRBJ2-7; D gene uncertain. Germline loops: CDR1 SGHAT, CDR2 FQNNGV. Trimming took off 0 bases at V and 4 bases at J, with 7 bases between the two ends. This CDR3 contains 13 residues. CDR3: CASSLERYYEQYF. In nucleotides, the CDR3 is TGTGCCAGCAGCTTAGAACGGTATTACGAGCAGTACTTC.

V usage is TRBV4-1 and J usage is TRBJ1-4; D gene ambiguous. Per the germline V gene, CDR1 is MGHRA and CDR2 is YSYEKL. This CDR3 has 15 residues. V shed 5 bases and J shed 9 bases, with 19 bases lying between them. The CDR3 sequence is CASSDLMGAPKKLFF. The CDR3 DNA reads TGCGCCAGCAGCGACCTCATGGGCGCCCCAAAAAAACTGTTTTTT.

The chain uses TRBV6-5 and TRBJ1-2, with no clear D. This CDR3 region has 14 residues. Trimming took off 7 bases at V and 4 bases at J, with 16 bases between the two ends. The V gene's germline CDR1 is MNHEY and CDR2 SVGAGI. In DNA, the CDR3 is TGTGCCAGCAAATCGGGGTTCCTACCCTATGGCTACACCTTC. Protein: CASKSGFLPYGYTF.

V is TRBV5-4 and J is TRBJ1-2; 7 nucleotides match TRBD1. Germline-derived CDR1 and CDR2 are SGHNT and YYREEE (reference sequence). V was pared by 5 bases and J by 2 bases, with 15 bases of the junction left unmatched. The CDR3 is made up of 17 amino acids. As DNA, the CDR3 is TGTGCCAGCAGACCGGCCATCGGGAGACAGGGAAACTATGGCTACACCTTC. This sequence encodes CASRPAIGRQGNYGYTF.

The J gene is TRBJ2-6, the V gene TRBV6-1; D is undetermined. This CDR3 is 15 amino acids long. V shed 4 bases and J shed 0 bases, with 7 bases lying between them. CDR1 and CDR2 from the germline V gene are MNHNS and SASEGT. The CDR3 DNA reads TGTGCCAGCAGTGGCAGGTCCTCTGGGGCCAACGTCCTGACTTTC. Translating gives CASSGRSSGANVLTF.

This clone came up once. This chain links TRBV6-1 with TRBJ2-1; possible D gene TRBD2, 5 bases. The CDR3 covers 13 residues. Germline CDR1 and CDR2: MNHNS and SASEGT. The ends were cut back, 6 bases at V and 7 bases at J, with 13 bases in the middle. This CDR3 reads CASRGGSRNEQFF. The DNA for the CDR3 is TGTGCCAGCAGGGGCGGGTCACGGAATGAGCAGTTCTTC.

The chain carries TRBV28 and TRBJ1-4; a possible D gene is TRBD1 (5 bases). CDR3 length: 15 amino acids. The germline V gene encodes CDR1 MDHEN and CDR2 SYDVKM. Between the trimmed V and J ends, which lost 5 bases and 3 bases, there was a span of 13 bases. The CDR3 coding sequence is TGTGCCAGCAGTCCGTCAGGGCGATCTAATGAAAAACTGTTTTTT. Its translation is CASSPSGRSNEKLFF.

The CDR3 here is CASSPNRGVPYGYTF. The CDR3 DNA reads as TGTGCCAGCAGCCCGAACAGGGGTGTGCCGTATGGCTACACCTTC. This chain joins TRBV7-2 and TRBJ1-2; 7 bases fit TRBD1. Per the germline V gene, CDR1 is SGHTA and CDR2 is FQGNSA. After removal of 5 bases from V and 5 bases from J, the junction contained 11 bases not matched to a gene. CDR3 length equals 15 residues.

This rearrangement joins TRBV11-2 to TRBJ2-1, with TRBD2 identical over 13 bases. Germline CDR1 SGHAT, CDR2 FQNNGV. The V segment lost 4 bases and the J segment 7 bases; nucleotides outside the gene matches: 10. The CDR3 totals 17 residues. As DNA, the CDR3 is TGTGCCAGCAGCTCCGGGACTAGCGGGACCCGAAGAAATGAGCAGTTCTTC. Residues: CASSSGTSGTRRNEQFF.

V is TRBV4-2 and J is TRBJ2-1, with a tentative D call TRBD2 (6 bases). V was shortened by 0 bases and J by 7 bases, with 13 bases between the two germline ends. CDR3 length: 15 amino acids. Germline lookup yields CDR1 LGHNA and CDR2 YNFKEQ. The CDR3, as DNA: TGTGCCAGCAGCCAAGATCTCGGAGGAGGGAATGAGCAGTTCTTC. Translating it yields CASSQDLGGGNEQFF.